These 10 T cell receptor beta chains came from one sample sequenced in a study of T cell repertoires in cytomegalovirus infection. TCRdb ran MiXCR on the reads and lists one entry per CDR3 protein. Of around 740,000 distinct CDR3 sequences detected, roughly 36% appear once; the ten largest clones hold under 3%. The sequencing input was PBMCs. Receptor source: a human donor in good health (CMV status not recorded). Some clones in this sample may be carry-over from other donors' samples.

With regard to this clonotype: Here the CDR3 omits its conserved ending phenylalanine or tryptophan, so a read error is the likely source. CDR3 residues: CASSLVWREEYKETQYL. In DNA form, the CDR3 reads TGTGCCAGCAGCTTGGTGTGGCGGGAGGAATATAAAGAGACCCAGTACTTA. V and J are TRBV5-6 and TRBJ2-5; TRBD2 aligns across 8 bases. CDR3 length: 17 amino acids. In germline, CDR1 is SGHDT, CDR2 YYEEEE. Trimming removed 0 bases from V and 3 bases from J; junction bases left unmatched: 10.

The table lists this clonotype with a few counts. V usage is TRBV7-2 and J usage is TRBJ2-3; 7 positions agree with TRBD2. CDR3 length: 18 residues. V shed 2 bases and J 2 bases; nucleotides not matched to a gene: 13. CDR1 is SGHTA, CDR2 FQGNSA, per germline. The CDR3 sequence: CASSLRAPVAGFTDTQYF. The CDR3 DNA follows: TGTGCCAGCAGCTTAAGGGCCCCAGTAGCGGGCTTCACAGATACGCAGTATTTT.

This clonotype was found a few times. V is TRBV7-6 and J is TRBJ2-7; D perhaps matches TRBD2 (5 bases). Trimming cost V 5 bases and J 4 bases, with 18 bases left between them. The germline CDR1 and CDR2 sequences are SGHVS and FNYEAQ. The CDR3 totals 15 residues. The CDR3 reads CASSPETGSFYEQYF. CDR3 DNA sequence: TGTGCCAGCAGCCCAGAAACGGGGAGCTTTTACGAGCAGTACTTC.

The chain joins TRBV5-1 to TRBJ1-6; the match to TRBD1 covers 7 bases. The CDR3 totals 16 residues. Per the germline V gene, CDR1 is SGHRS and CDR2 is YFSETQ. V lost 0 bases, J lost 3 bases, and 3 bases stayed unmatched. The CDR3: CASSLEGGLYNSPLHF. As DNA, the CDR3 is TGCGCCAGCAGCTTGGAAGGGGGCCTCTATAATTCACCCCTCCACTTT.

V usage is TRBV29-1 and J usage is TRBJ2-7, with 8 bases that match TRBD1. V lost 4 bases to trimming and J lost 2 bases; unmatched junction nucleotides: 7. The CDR3 runs to 14 residues. Germline-derived CDR1 and CDR2 are SQVTM and ANQGSEA. CDR3 nucleotide sequence: TGCAGCGTTGTCGGACAGGGCCTCACCTACGAGCAGTACTTC. It translates to CSVVGQGLTYEQYF.

This clonotype appeared a few times. The chain combines TRBV11-1 with TRBJ1-4; unclear D gene. CDR1 and CDR2 (germline): SGHAT, FQDESV (reference sequence). Trimming shortened V by 7 bases and J by 4 bases, and 13 bases separated the two germline ends. This CDR3 comprises 14 residues. The CDR3 sequence is CASTLTADNEKLFF. In DNA, the CDR3 is TGTGCCAGCACCTTGACGGCCGATAATGAAAAACTGTTTTTT.

This clonotype was found a few times. J is TRBJ2-1 and V is TRBV5-6; D unclear. The V and J ends lost 1 base and 9 bases respectively, with 5 bases between them. The CDR3 has 11 residues. The germline CDR1 and CDR2 sequences are SGHDT and YYEEEE. The CDR3 bases are TGTGCCAGCAGCTTGTTGAGTGAGCAGTTCTTC. This gives the protein CASSLLSEQFF.

This clonotype was counted a single time. V and J are TRBV18 and TRBJ1-5, with D maybe TRBD1 (6 bases). From germline, CDR1 is KGHSH and CDR2 LQKENI. The CDR3 loop spans 17 amino acids. V was trimmed by 4 bases and J by 1 base, leaving 17 bases between them. The CDR3 sequence: CASSLRQVWESNQPQHF. The CDR3 DNA sequence: TGTGCCAGCTCACTACGACAGGTTTGGGAGAGCAATCAGCCCCAGCATTTT.

The chain couples TRBV6-1 to TRBJ1-1, with TRBD1 as a possible D gene (5 bases). V lost 6 bases and J lost 3, with 11 bases in between. This CDR3 contains 13 residues. Per germline, CDR1 MNHNS and CDR2 SASEGT. CDR3 sequence: CASSRGLDTEAFF. The CDR3 DNA follows: TGTGCCAGCAGCCGGGGGTTGGACACTGAAGCTTTCTTT.

The V call is TRBV6-5, the J call TRBJ2-2; 9 nucleotides line up with TRBD2. CDR3 size: 15 residues. With 0 bases clipped from V and 6 bases from J, the junction kept 2 bases outside the gene matches. The V gene's germline CDR1 is MNHEY and CDR2 SVGAGI. Here the CDR3 DNA reads TGTGCCAGCAGTTACTCGTGGACTAGCGCCGGGGAGCTGTTTTTT. It encodes CASSYSWTSAGELFF.